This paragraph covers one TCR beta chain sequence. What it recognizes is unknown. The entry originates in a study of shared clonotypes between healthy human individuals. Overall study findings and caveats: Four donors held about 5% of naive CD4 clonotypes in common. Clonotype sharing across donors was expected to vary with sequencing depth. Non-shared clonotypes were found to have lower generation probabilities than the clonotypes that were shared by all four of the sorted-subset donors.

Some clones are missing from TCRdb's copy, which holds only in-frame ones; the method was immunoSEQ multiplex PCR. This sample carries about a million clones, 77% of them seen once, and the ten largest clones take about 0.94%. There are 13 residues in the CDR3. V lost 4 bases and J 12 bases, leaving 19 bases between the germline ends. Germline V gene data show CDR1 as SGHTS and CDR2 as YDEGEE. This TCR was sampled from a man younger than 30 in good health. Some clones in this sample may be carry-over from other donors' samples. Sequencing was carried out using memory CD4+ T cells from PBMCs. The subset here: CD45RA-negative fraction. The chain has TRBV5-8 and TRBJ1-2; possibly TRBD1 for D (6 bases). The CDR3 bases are TGTGCCAGCAGCCCTACGAAAGGGGGGAGCCACACCTTC. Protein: CASSPTKGGSHTF.